What follows are 4 T cell receptor beta chains derived from one specimen sequenced in a study of identical twins. TCRdb reprocessed the 5' RACE reads via MiXCR and lists one record per CDR3 protein. The table has fewer than 250,000 distinct CDR3 sequences, about 7.3% seen once. The same data also went into a second study, on yellow fever vaccine responses in identical twins.

What was sequenced was memory (CD45RO+) T cells sorted from blood. These receptors came from a woman aged 18-29 years in good health.

This clonotype was picked up a small number of times. The rearrangement links TRBV11-2 to TRBJ2-3, with TRBD2 matching over 9 bases. Germline CDR1 SGHAT, CDR2 FQNNGV. V trimming: 1 base; J trimming: 6 bases; junction bases outside the gene matches: 20. The CDR3 has 20 amino acids. This chain's CDR3 is CASSLVPFPVREGLEDTQYF. DNA for the CDR3: TGTGCCAGCAGCTTAGTCCCTTTCCCAGTGCGGGAGGGCCTAGAGGATACGCAGTATTTT.

The chain joins TRBV20-1 to TRBJ2-7; TRBD2 is a possible D gene (6 bases). This CDR3 region has 12 residues. The germline gives CDR1 DFQATT, CDR2 SNEGSKA (reference sequence). Trimming took off 6 bases at V and 6 bases at J, with 15 bases between the two ends. CDR3 protein: CSASPGGAEQYV. The CDR3 DNA is TGCAGTGCCAGCCCCGGAGGGGCCGAGCAGTACGTC.

The chain uses TRBV28 and TRBJ2-1, with 8 positions matching TRBD1. The germline CDR1 and CDR2 sequences are MDHEN and SYDVKM. CDR3 length: 16 amino acids. The trim removed 5 bases at V and 4 bases at J, leaving 10 bases unmatched. The CDR3 reads CASSPGTGRNYNEQFF. Written as DNA, the CDR3 is TGTGCCAGCAGTCCCGGGACAGGAAGGAATTACAATGAGCAGTTCTTC. Combining the CDR3 with reference TRBV28 and TRBJ2-1 gives the whole variable domain DVKVTQSSRYLVKRTGEKVFLECVQDMDHENMFWYRQDPGLGLRLIYFSYDVKMKEKGDIPEGYSVSREKKERFSLILESASTNQTSMYLCASSPGTGRNYNEQFFGPGTRLTVL.

This clonotype showed up many times. The chain joins TRBV11-2 to TRBJ2-1; 12 nucleotides match TRBD2. The CDR3 has 16 residues. J gave up 6 bases and V 2 bases, and 5 bases lay outside the gene matches. Germline V gene sequence: CDR1 SGHAT, CDR2 FQNNGV. The CDR3, as DNA: TGTGCCAGCAGCTTAAATCCTAGCGGGAGGGCCAATGAGCAGTTCTTC. As protein: CASSLNPSGRANEQFF.